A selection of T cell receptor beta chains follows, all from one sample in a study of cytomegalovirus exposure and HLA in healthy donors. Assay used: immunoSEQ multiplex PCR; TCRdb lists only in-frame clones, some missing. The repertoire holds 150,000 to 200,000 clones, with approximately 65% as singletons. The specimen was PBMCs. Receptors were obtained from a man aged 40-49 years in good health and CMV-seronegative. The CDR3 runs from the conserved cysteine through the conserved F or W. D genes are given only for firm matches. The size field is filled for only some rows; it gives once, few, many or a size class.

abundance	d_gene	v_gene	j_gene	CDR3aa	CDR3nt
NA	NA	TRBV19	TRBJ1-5	CASSFALRDNQPQHF	TGTGCCAGTAGTTTCGCTCTCCGGGACAATCAGCCCCAGCATTTT
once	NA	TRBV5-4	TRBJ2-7	CASAPTESYEQYF	TGTGCCAGCGCCCCAACAGAGTCCTACGAGCAGTACTTC
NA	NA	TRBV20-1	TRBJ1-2	CSAATPYGYTF	TGCAGTGCGGCCACCCCCTATGGCTACACCTTC
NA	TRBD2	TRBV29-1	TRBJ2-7	CSVEWEGRSYEQYF	TGCAGCGTTGAGTGGGAGGGCAGGTCCTACGAGCAGTACTTC
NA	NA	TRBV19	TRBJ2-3	CASSIGWRTARADTQYF	TGTGCCAGTAGTATAGGGTGGCGGACCGCCAGGGCAGATACGCAGTATTTT
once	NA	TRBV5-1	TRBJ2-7	CASSWAQGSYEQYF	TGCGCCAGCAGCTGGGCCCAGGGATCCTACGAGCAGTACTTC
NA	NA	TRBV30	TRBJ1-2	CAWSRGNYGYTF	TGTGCCTGGAGTAGGGGGAACTATGGCTACACCTTC
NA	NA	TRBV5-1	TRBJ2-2	CASSLEAGNTGELFF	TGCGCCAGCAGCTTGGAAGCCGGGAACACCGGGGAGCTGTTTTTT
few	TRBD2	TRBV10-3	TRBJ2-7	CASSGLAGPYEQYF	TGTGCCTCCAGCGGGCTAGCGGGACCCTACGAGCAGTACTTC
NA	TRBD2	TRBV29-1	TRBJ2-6	CSVTSGRRANVLTF	TGCAGCGTAACTAGCGGGAGAAGGGCCAACGTCCTGACTTTC
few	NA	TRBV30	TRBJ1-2	CAWSVYREGYTF	TGTGCCTGGAGTGTCTACAGGGAAGGCTACACCTTC
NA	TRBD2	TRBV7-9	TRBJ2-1	CASSFGGSLTEQFF	TGTGCCAGCAGCTTCGGCGGGAGTTTAACTGAGCAGTTCTTC
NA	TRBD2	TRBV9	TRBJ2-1	CASSHREGGGNEQFF	TGTGCCAGCAGCCACCGGGAGGGCGGCGGCAATGAGCAGTTCTTC
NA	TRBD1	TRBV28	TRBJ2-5	CASTGQGLEETQYF	TGTGCCAGCACAGGACAGGGATTAGAAGAGACCCAGTACTTC
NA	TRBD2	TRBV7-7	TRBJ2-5	CASSRTSGYQETQYF	TGTGCCAGCAGTCGGACTAGCGGCTACCAAGAGACCCAGTACTTC
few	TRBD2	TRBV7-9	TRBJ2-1	CASSLLTSGSGNEQFF	TGTGCCAGCAGCCTTCTGACTAGCGGGAGTGGGAATGAGCAGTTCTTC
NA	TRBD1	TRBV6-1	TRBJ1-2	CASSEGGTGANYGYTF	TGTGCCAGCAGTGAAGGAGGGACAGGTGCTAACTATGGCTACACCTTC
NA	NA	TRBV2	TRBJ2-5	CASTFGGLGETQYF	TGTGCCAGCACTTTTGGGGGCCTGGGAGAGACCCAGTACTTC
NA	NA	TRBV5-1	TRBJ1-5	CASSFEAGGNQPQHF	TGCGCCAGCAGCTTTGAGGCAGGGGGCAATCAGCCCCAGCATTTT
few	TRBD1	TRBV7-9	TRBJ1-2	CASSVTGGLNYGYTF	TGTGCCAGCAGCGTGACAGGGGGCCTAAACTATGGCTACACCTTC
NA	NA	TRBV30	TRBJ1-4	CAWSVRGAGEKLFF	TGTGCCTGGAGTGTACGGGGGGCGGGCGAAAAACTGTTTTTT
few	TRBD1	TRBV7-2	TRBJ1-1	CASSSTGSTEAFF	TGTGCCAGCAGCTCGACAGGGAGTACTGAAGCTTTCTTT
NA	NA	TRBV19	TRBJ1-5	CASSISGSVSNQPQHF	TGTGCCAGTAGTATCTCAGGTTCGGTTAGCAATCAGCCCCAGCATTTT
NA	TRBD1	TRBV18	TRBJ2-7	CASSPISGDRAYEQYF	TGTGCCAGCTCACCAATATCCGGTGACAGGGCCTACGAGCAGTACTTC
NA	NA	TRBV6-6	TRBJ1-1	CASSRVNTEAFF	TGTGCCAGCAGCCGGGTGAACACTGAAGCTTTCTTT
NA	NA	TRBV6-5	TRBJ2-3	CASNLGGGTDTQYF	TGTGCCAGCAATCTGGGGGGAGGCACAGATACGCAGTATTTT
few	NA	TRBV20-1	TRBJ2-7	CSGQGTYEQYF	TGCAGTGGTCAGGGCACCTACGAGCAGTACTTC
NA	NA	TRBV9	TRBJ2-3	CASSVGTSSTDTQYF	TGTGCCAGCAGCGTAGGAACATCTAGCACAGATACGCAGTATTTT
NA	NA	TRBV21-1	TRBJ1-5	CASSLRTGAPLLSNQPQHF	TGTGCCAGCAGCTTACGGACAGGGGCTCCGTTACTTAGCAATCAGCCCCAGCATTTT
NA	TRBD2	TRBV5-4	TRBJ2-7	CASSRGTGTSGRASQYEQYF	TGTGCCAGCAGCCGGGGAACCGGGACTAGCGGGAGGGCCTCTCAGTACGAGCAGTACTTC
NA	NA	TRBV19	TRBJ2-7	CASSISQGYEQYF	TGTGCCAGTAGTATAAGCCAGGGCTACGAGCAGTACTTC
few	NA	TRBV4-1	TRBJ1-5	CASSQDGGIGNQPQHF	TGCGCCAGCAGCCAAGACGGGGGGATAGGCAATCAGCCCCAGCATTTT
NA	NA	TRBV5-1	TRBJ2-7	CASSLGGSSSYEQYF	TGCGCCAGCAGCTTGGGCGGGTCAAGCTCCTACGAGCAGTACTTC
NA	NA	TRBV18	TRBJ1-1	CASSPAGIHAFF	TGTGCCAGCTCACCAGCAGGAATACATGCTTTCTTT
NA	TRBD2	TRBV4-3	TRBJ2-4	CASSQTSGMGNIQYF	TGCGCCAGCAGCCAAACTAGCGGGATGGGGAACATTCAGTACTTC
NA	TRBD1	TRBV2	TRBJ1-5	CASRQQGQQHF	TGTGCCAGCAGACAGCAGGGACAGCAGCATTTT
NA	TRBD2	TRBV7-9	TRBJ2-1	CASSRGLAGPREQFF	TGTGCCAGCAGCAGGGGACTAGCGGGGCCCAGAGAGCAGTTCTTC
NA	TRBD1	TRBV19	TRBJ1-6	CASSKTGFLDSPLHF	TGTGCCAGTAGTAAGACAGGGTTCTTGGATTCACCCCTCCACTTT
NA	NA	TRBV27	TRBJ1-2	CASTSRAVSNYGYTF	TGTGCCAGCACCTCGAGGGCGGTATCTAACTATGGCTACACCTTC
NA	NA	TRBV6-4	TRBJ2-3	CASSDSQGPDTQYF	TGTGCCAGCAGTGACTCGCAGGGCCCAGATACGCAGTATTTT
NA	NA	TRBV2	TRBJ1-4	CASSQGWRSEKLFF	TGTGCCAGCAGTCAGGGGTGGAGAAGTGAAAAACTGTTTTTT
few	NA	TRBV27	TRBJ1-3	CASRVSESSGNTIYF	TGTGCCAGCAGGGTGTCGGAGAGCTCTGGAAACACCATATATTTT
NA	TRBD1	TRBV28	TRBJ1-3	CASRKQGISGNTIYF	TGTGCCAGCAGAAAACAGGGGATCTCTGGAAACACCATATATTTT